The rows below give T cell receptor beta chains drawn from one sample of a study of blood T cell repertoires in COVID-19. Sequencing used immunoSEQ multiplex PCR; TCRdb keeps in-frame clones, though not all of them. The sample includes approximately 160,000 clones, roughly 81% of them seen just once. Sequenced material: peripheral blood. These receptors came from a woman aged 55-70 years with COVID-19, enrolled during active disease. CDR3s include the opening cysteine and the closing phenylalanine or tryptophan. A D gene is named only where the DNA matches it firmly. The size of a clone is reported for some rows only, either as once, few or many, or as a class for expanded clones.

TRBJ1-5	TRBV2	-	-	TGTGCCAGCAGTCGGTTGGGAACAGGGAATCAGCCCCAGCATTTT	CASSRLGTGNQPQHF
TRBJ1-4	TRBV10-3	once	-	TGTGCCATCAGTGGGGACTCCGAGGCGGATGAAAAACTGTTTTTT	CAISGDSEADEKLFF
TRBJ1-4	TRBV27	-	-	TGTGCCAGCAGAGTCTGGTCCGGGGAAAAACTGTTTTTT	CASRVWSGEKLFF
TRBJ1-6	TRBV10-3	-	TRBD1	TGTGCCATCGGGGGACAGTATAATTCACCCCTCCACTTT	CAIGGQYNSPLHF
TRBJ2-3	TRBV7-2	-	TRBD2	TGTGCCAGCAGCTTAGCTCCTAGCGGGGGGAACACAGATACGCAGTATTTT	CASSLAPSGGNTDTQYF
TRBJ2-3	TRBV7-3	-	-	TGTGCCAGCAGCTTAAGGGGGGAATCAGATACGCAGTATTTT	CASSLRGESDTQYF
TRBJ1-2	TRBV9	-	TRBD1	TGTGCCAGCAGCGGCCCTGGGGACAGGGTAAACTATGGCTACACCTTC	CASSGPGDRVNYGYTF
TRBJ2-1	TRBV7-3	-	TRBD1	TGTGCCAGCAGCCCGCCCGGGACAGGGGGTAGTGAGCAGTTCTTC	CASSPPGTGGSEQFF
TRBJ2-1	TRBV6-5	-	-	TGTGCCAGCAGTCCTAGCGTAAACAATGAGCAGTTCTTC	CASSPSVNNEQFF
TRBJ2-4	TRBV19	few	TRBD1	TGTGCCAGTAGTATAGCCTGGACAGGGGCCCAAAACATTCAGTACTTC	CASSIAWTGAQNIQYF
TRBJ2-1	TRBV13	few	TRBD2	TGTGCCAGCAGCGCACCCGGGACTAGCGGGAGGGGTGAGCAGTTCTTC	CASSAPGTSGRGEQFF
TRBJ1-2	TRBV30	-	TRBD1	TGTGCCTGGAGTGTACTGGGACAGGGTCCCTATGGCTACACCTTC	CAWSVLGQGPYGYTF
TRBJ1-2	TRBV7-2	-	TRBD1	TGTGCCAGCAGCTTTCGGGGGACAGGGTCTCTGGCTGGCTACACCTTC	CASSFRGTGSLAGYTF
TRBJ1-2	TRBV6-1	-	-	TGTGCCAGCAGTGAATTGGCCTGGGGCTACACCTTC	CASSELAWGYTF
TRBJ2-5	TRBV6-5	-	-	TGTGCCAGCAACCGGGACACGGCCCAAGAGACCCAGTACTTC	CASNRDTAQETQYF
TRBJ2-1	TRBV7-2	-	TRBD1	TGTGCCAGCAGCTTGGGGACAGGGAGAAATGAGCAGTTCTTC	CASSLGTGRNEQFF
TRBJ1-2	TRBV6-5	few	TRBD1	TGTGCCAGCAGTTACTCGCGGACAGGGGGCGGCTATGGCTACACCTTC	CASSYSRTGGGYGYTF
TRBJ1-6	TRBV9	-	-	TGTGCCAGCAGCGTAAGCGGACAGTATAATTCACCCCTCCACTTT	CASSVSGQYNSPLHF
TRBJ1-2	TRBV2	-	-	TGTGCCAGCAGTGAGCCCAGGGGCTACACCTTC	CASSEPRGYTF
TRBJ2-1	TRBV5-1	once	-	TGCGCCAGCAGCTTTAGTCCCAACAATGAGCAGTTCTTC	CASSFSPNNEQFF
TRBJ2-1	TRBV7-9	-	TRBD1	TGTGCCAGCAGCTTAGTTACAGGGGCGCGCTACAATGAGCAGTTCTTC	CASSLVTGARYNEQFF
TRBJ2-1	TRBV7-2	-	-	TGTGCCAGCAGCCCCCAGAGCGGCGGGGATCACAATGAGCAGTTCTTC	CASSPQSGGDHNEQFF
TRBJ2-7	TRBV18	-	-	TGTGCCAGCTCCGAGTCGGTCCACTACGAGCAGTACTTC	CASSESVHYEQYF
TRBJ2-1	TRBV10-1	-	TRBD1	TGCGCCAGCAGTGAGTCGAGACAGGGTAATAAGTTCTTC	CASSESRQGNKFF
TRBJ1-5	TRBV7-2	-	-	TGTGCCAGCAGCCTACCAACAGGGTCCGACCAGCATTTT	CASSLPTGSDQHF
TRBJ1-2	TRBV29-1	-	-	TGCAGCGGGGCCGACGGGACTAACTATGGCTACACCTTC	CSGADGTNYGYTF
TRBJ1-6	TRBV6-2/TRBV6-3	-	-	TGTGCCAGCAGTTATTCACAGCCTTATAATTCACCCCTCCACTTT	CASSYSQPYNSPLHF
TRBJ1-5	TRBV19	-	-	TGTGCCAGTACCCCCCTTGGAGGGGCCACCAATCAGCCCCAGCATTTT	CASTPLGGATNQPQHF
TRBJ1-4	TRBV14	-	TRBD1	TGTGCCAGCTCTTTAAGGGACAGGGTCAATGAAAAACTGTTTTTT	CASSLRDRVNEKLFF
TRBJ1-1	TRBV3-1/TRBV3-2	-	TRBD1	TGTGCCAGCAGCCACACGGCCGGGACAGGGACCACTGAAGCTTTCTTT	CASSHTAGTGTTEAFF
TRBJ1-6	TRBV5-8	-	-	TGTGCCAGCAGCCTTAACAGGGACTCACCCCTCCACTTT	CASSLNRDSPLHF
TRBJ1-1	TRBV6-5	-	-	TGTGCCAGCAGTCAACAAGGCGGGTGGGGCACTGAAGCTTTCTTT	CASSQQGGWGTEAFF
TRBJ1-1	TRBV6-5	-	-	TGTGCCAGCAATATACAGTGTAGCACTGAAGCTTTCTTT	CASNIQCSTEAFF
TRBJ2-2	TRBV5-1	-	-	TGCGCCAGCAGCTTGGAGGGAGGAACCGGGGAGCTGTTTTTT	CASSLEGGTGELFF
TRBJ2-1	TRBV24-1	-	TRBD1	TGTGCCACCAGTGACTGGACAGGCTACAATGAGCAGTTCTTC	CATSDWTGYNEQFF
TRBJ1-1	TRBV5-1	-	-	TGCGCCAGCAGTTCTAGATTGAACACTGAAGCTTTCTTT	CASSSRLNTEAFF
TRBJ1-5	TRBV5-5	-	-	TGTGCCAGCAGCTTGGACAGAGGGGGACGCAATCAGCCCCAGCATTTT	CASSLDRGGRNQPQHF
TRBJ1-1	TRBV27	once	-	TGTGCCAGCAGAGGTGGGCGGGCCGAAGCTTTCTTT	CASRGGRAEAFF
TRBJ2-3	TRBV2	few	TRBD2	TGTGCCAGCAGTAGCGGGGGGGCAACAGATACGCAGTATTTT	CASSSGGATDTQYF
TRBJ2-5	TRBV5-8	-	TRBD1	TGTGCCAGCAGCGGCGGGACAGGGCGATCAGAGACCCAGTACTTC	CASSGGTGRSETQYF
TRBJ1-1	TRBV19	-	TRBD1	TGTGCCAGTAGTATAGGAAACAGGGGGCCTAACACTGAAGCTTTCTTT	CASSIGNRGPNTEAFF
TRBJ2-2	TRBV11-3	-	-	TGTGCCAGCAGCTCTAGTAGATCCGGGGAGCTGTTTTTT	CASSSSRSGELFF
TRBJ1-2	TRBV11-2	-	TRBD1	TGTGCCAGCAGTCAAACAGGGGACGACGGCTACACCTTC	CASSQTGDDGYTF
TRBJ2-7	TRBV6-1	-	-	TGTGCCAGCAGTGATATGACTCCTGCAAAGCAGTACTTC	CASSDMTPAKQYF
TRBJ1-2	TRBV12-5	-	TRBD1	TGTGCTAGTGGTCTACAGGACAGGGGGCCTGGCTACACCTTC	CASGLQDRGPGYTF
TRBJ1-2	TRBV5-1	-	-	TGCGCCAGCAGCTTGGATGGGGGGGCATATGGCTACACCTTC	CASSLDGGAYGYTF
TRBJ2-7	TRBV25-1	-	-	TGTGCCAGCAGTGGGGGACACCCCTACGAGCAGTACTTC	CASSGGHPYEQYF
TRBJ2-3	TRBV4-1	-	-	TGCGCCAGTGTAGCGGCCAACACAGATACGCAGTATTTT	CASVAANTDTQYF
TRBJ1-2	TRBV4-2	-	-	TGTGCCAGCAGCCAAGATATGGTTCAGAATTATGGCTACACCTTC	CASSQDMVQNYGYTF
TRBJ1-1	TRBV11-2	few	-	TGTGCCAGCAGCTTAATAGTTCTCAACACTGAAGCTTTCTTT	CASSLIVLNTEAFF
TRBJ1-1	TRBV19	-	-	TGTGCCAGTAGTTTAGGACGGCCGAGGGCTGAAGCTTTCTTT	CASSLGRPRAEAFF
TRBJ1-5	TRBV27	-	TRBD1	TGTGCCAGCAGTTTACAGGGGGCTGATCAGCCCCAGCATTTT	CASSLQGADQPQHF